Below, 15 T cell receptor beta chains from the same sample are listed, as sequenced in a study of CD8 T cells in ankylosing spondylitis. TCRdb recomputed calls from the 5' RACE reads with MiXCR, one row per CDR3 protein. This sample has around 300,000 distinct CDR3 sequences, with around 10% found just once. The sequenced sample consisted of blood, either unsorted or a sorted T cell fraction (not recorded which). The receptor set was obtained from a female donor with ankylosing spondylitis or in good health (not recorded which).

The chain has TRBV7-2 and TRBJ2-6; unclear D gene. The length of the CDR3 is 15 residues. Trimming shortened V by 5 bases and J by 2 bases, and 10 bases separated the two germline ends. From germline, CDR1 is SGHTA and CDR2 FQGNSA. The CDR3 loop is CASSANSAGANVLTF. The CDR3 DNA reads as TGTGCCAGCAGCGCAAACAGTGCTGGGGCCAACGTCCTGACTTTC.

This clonotype was found a few times. The chain carries TRBV25-1 and TRBJ2-3, with TRBD2 matching over 11 bases. After removal of 4 bases from V and 2 bases from J, the junction contained 5 bases not matched to a gene. The CDR3 has 16 amino acids. Germline CDR1 and CDR2: MGHDK and SYGVNS. The CDR3: CASSARLAGYTDTQYF. CDR3 DNA sequence: TGTGCCAGCAGTGCCAGACTAGCGGGGTACACAGATACGCAGTATTTT.

There are many counts of this clonotype. The genes are TRBV4-2 and TRBJ1-1, with a weak D call TRBD1 (6 bases). This CDR3 spans 15 amino acids. CDR1 and CDR2 from the germline V gene are LGHNA and YNFKEQ. V was clipped by 6 bases and J by 1 base, with 15 bases between them. CDR3 region: CASSRGASGNTEAFF. The DNA for the CDR3 is TGTGCCAGCAGTCGGGGGGCGTCAGGGAACACTGAAGCTTTCTTT.

The V call is TRBV27, the J call TRBJ1-5; maybe TRBD1 (5 bases). The ends were cut back, 5 bases at V and 3 bases at J, with 8 bases in the middle. CDR1 is MNHEY and CDR2 is SMNVEV in the germline V gene (reference sequence). The length of the CDR3 is 13 residues. The CDR3 region has the DNA TGTGCCAGCAGTCGGACATTCAATCAGCCCCAGCATTTT. This translates into CASSRTFNQPQHF.

This clonotype was observed many times. This chain uses TRBV5-1 with TRBJ2-3, with D perhaps matching TRBD2 (5 bases). The germline gives CDR1 SGHRS, CDR2 YFSETQ. The CDR3 is 14 residues long. Trimming cost V 3 bases and J 0 bases, with 8 bases left between them. CDR3 nucleotides: TGCGCCAGCAGCTGGGCGGGTAGCACAGATACGCAGTATTTT. Protein: CASSWAGSTDTQYF.

This clonotype occurred many times. The chain recombines TRBV25-1 with TRBJ2-7; D is perhaps TRBD1 (6 bases). Germline V lookup: CDR1 MGHDK, CDR2 SYGVNS. The CDR3 consists of 14 residues. V lost 6 bases and J 3 bases, leaving 15 bases between the germline ends. The CDR3 loop reads CASRPNGQNYEQYF. CDR3 bases: TGTGCCAGCAGACCCAATGGACAGAACTACGAGCAGTACTTC.

This clonotype turned up a few times. The rearrangement links TRBV3-1 to TRBJ2-1; 10 bases are a match to TRBD2. V shed 0 bases, J shed 8 bases, and the junction held 7 bases outside the gene matches. The length of the CDR3 is 16 residues. CDR1 and CDR2 (germline): LGHDT, YNNKEL (reference sequence). The CDR3 here is CASSQENSGRPHEQFF. As DNA, the CDR3 is TGTGCCAGCAGCCAAGAGAATAGCGGGAGGCCCCATGAGCAGTTCTTC.

The chain combines TRBV27 with TRBJ1-3, with D possibly matching TRBD1 (6 bases). This CDR3 has 14 residues. V gave up 4 bases and J gave up 0 bases, with 7 bases separating them. CDR1 and CDR2 (germline): MNHEY, SMNVEV (reference sequence). CDR3 nucleotides: TGTGCCAGCAGTTGGACAGCCTCTGGAAACACCATATATTTT. This encodes CASSWTASGNTIYF.

This clonotype was picked up many times. The V call is TRBV7-2, the J call TRBJ1-4, with D perhaps matching TRBD1 (6 bases). CDR3 length equals 12 residues. The V end lost 5 bases, the J end lost 8 bases, and 9 bases lay between the germline ends. The V gene's germline CDR1 is SGHTA and CDR2 FQGNSA. CDR3 amino acids: CASSLTGEKLFF. For the CDR3, the DNA is TGTGCCAGCAGCCTCACAGGGGAAAAACTGTTTTTT.

This clonotype has a count of ten or more. The chain is built from TRBV5-1 and TRBJ1-6, with 7 bases identical to TRBD1. In germline, CDR1 is SGHRS, CDR2 YFSETQ. This CDR3 region has 14 residues. Unmatched junction bases numbered 5, after V lost 2 bases and J lost 9 bases. For the CDR3, the DNA is TGCGCCAGCAGCTTCGACAGGGAAGCTTCACCCCTCCACTTT. It encodes CASSFDREASPLHF.

At least ten counts were recorded for this clonotype. The J gene is TRBJ2-5, the V gene TRBV20-1; the D gene is possibly TRBD2 (5 bases). Between the trimmed V and J ends, which lost 6 bases and 0 bases, there was a span of 17 bases. The CDR3 totals 15 residues. Per the germline V gene, CDR1 is DFQATT and CDR2 is SNEGSKA (reference sequence). The CDR3, as DNA: TGCAGTGCAACCTCTAGTGTGAGGGACCAAGAGACCCAGTACTTC. This encodes CSATSSVRDQETQYF.

This clonotype was counted many times. The V gene is TRBV12-3 or TRBV12-4, the J gene TRBJ2-1; D gene uncertain. CDR3 length: 13 amino acids. Trimming pared 2 bases from V and 10 bases from J, leaving 12 bases between. CDR3 DNA sequence: TGTGCCAGCAGTTTATTGAAGTTTAACGAGCAGTTCTTC. This sequence encodes CASSLLKFNEQFF.

This clonotype came up a few times. The V gene is TRBV20-1, the J gene TRBJ1-5, with D hard to call. This CDR3 region has 13 residues. From germline, CDR1 is DFQATT and CDR2 SNEGSKA (reference sequence). V dropped 0 bases and J dropped 5 bases, with 8 bases sitting between them. CDR3 DNA sequence: TGCAGTGCTAGAGAATCGCTCGATCAGCCCCAGCATTTT. This translates into CSARESLDQPQHF.

This clonotype occurred many times. The rearrangement links TRBV20-1 to TRBJ2-7; no clear D gene. Per germline, CDR1 DFQATT and CDR2 SNEGSKA (reference sequence). The CDR3 runs to 15 residues. V was shortened by 0 bases and J by 0 bases, with 12 bases between the two germline ends. The CDR3 DNA follows: TGCAGTGCTAGAGATCTAAGCAAGAGCTCCTACGAGCAGTACTTC. This translates into CSARDLSKSSYEQYF.

The table lists this clonotype with a few counts. The rearrangement joins TRBV10-2 to TRBJ2-1; 9 positions match TRBD1. V lost 6 bases to trimming and J lost 9 bases; unmatched junction nucleotides: 12. This CDR3 is 15 amino acids long. Germline V gene sequence: CDR1 WSHSY, CDR2 SAAADI. The CDR3 DNA is TGCGCCAGCAGGCGGACAGGGGAGATGGTAGTTGAGCAGTTCTTC. Amino acids: CASRRTGEMVVEQFF.